This TCR beta chain is from a study of T-cell reconstitution after alpha-beta-depleted transplantation in children. This CDR3 comprises 17 residues. Germline V gene lookup returns CDR1 LGHDT and CDR2 YNNKEL (reference sequence). J was trimmed by 9 bases and V by 1 base; bases with no gene match: 11. There are many counts of this clonotype. Unique molecular identifiers were used in preparing the TCRbeta library. TCRdb reanalysed the PCR reads using MiXCR and keeps one entry per CDR3 protein. The table includes 300,000 or so distinct CDR3 sequences, nearly 10% detected once. Specimen: PBMCs from the stem cell graft donor, collected from the stem cell graft. This chain joins TRBV3-1 and TRBJ1-6; TRBD1 aligns across 8 bases. This TCR was recovered from a human donor who donated a stem cell graft to a child with SCID. In DNA, the CDR3 is TGTGCCAGCAGCCAAGTCGACAGGGGCTTCTTCCCTTCACCCCTCCACTTT. Its translation is CASSQVDRGFFPSPLHF.